What follows describes a single T cell receptor (beta chain). The antigen is unknown. TCRdb keeps only in-frame clones here, not all; method: immunoSEQ multiplex PCR. The table shows roughly 24,000 clones, with roughly 79% occurring only once. The CDR3 sequence is 14 residues long. Trimming shortened V by 6 bases and J by 1 base, and 12 bases separated the two germline ends. Germline CDR1 SGHRS, CDR2 YFSETQ. These data belong to a study of OX40 agonist ivuxolimab in advanced cancers. Study-level points and caveats: Averaged across samples, CD8+ T cells carried more expanded clones than CD4+ did.

The genes are TRBV5-1 and TRBJ2-3, with D tentatively TRBD2 (5 bases). The clonotype originates from an adult with an advanced solid tumor such as melanoma, head and neck, liver or kidney cancer. The sequencing here drew on CD4+ or CD8+ T cells sorted from blood, taken in a trial of the OX40 agonist ivuxolimab. CDR3 residues: CASIEEGGTDTQYF. CDR3 coding DNA: TGCGCCAGCATCGAAGAGGGTGGCACAGATACGCAGTATTTT. Complete variable domain (other parts from reference TRBV5-1 and TRBJ2-3): KAGVTQTPRYLIKTRGQQVTLSCSPISGHRSVSWYQQTPGQGLQFLFEYFSETQRNKGNFPGRFSGRQFSNSRSEMNVSTLELGDSALYLCASIEEGGTDTQYFGPGTRLTVL.